The subject of this entry is one T cell receptor (beta chain). Antigen specificity is unknown. TCRdb's table, derived via immunoSEQ multiplex PCR, lists solely in-frame clones and lacks some. Here the sample spans 190,000 or so clones, about 94% being singletons. Second-dose groups at about 4 or about 12 weeks were pooled. This entry comes from a study of T cell responses to AZD1222 COVID-19 vaccine. Study-wide findings and caveats: There were repertoire samples only from the period after the peak T cell response.

The CDR3 covers 11 residues. V shed 6 bases and J shed 9 bases, with 6 bases lying between them. Germline CDR1 reads MDHEN; CDR2 reads SYDVKM. The specimen was peripheral blood, collected 28 days after the second AZD1222 dose. The chain links TRBV28 to TRBJ1-6; D possibly corresponds to TRBD1 (6 bases). The receptor was isolated from an adult who received the AZD1222 COVID-19 vaccine. The CDR3 sequence is CASRTGSPLHF. In DNA form, the CDR3 reads TGTGCCAGCAGGACAGGTTCACCCCTCCACTTT.